This T cell receptor (beta chain) stems from a study of T cell responses to AZD1222 COVID-19 vaccine. Regarding this clone: Its target is unknown.

V lost 3 bases and J lost 8, with 11 bases in between. The CDR3 runs to 13 residues. Per germline, CDR1 KGHSH and CDR2 LQKENI. Generated by immunoSEQ multiplex PCR, the TCRdb table keeps only in-frame clones and is missing some. The sample carries over 95,000 clones, approximately 91% recorded once. Study-wide findings and caveats: With dominance at 160-218 and 743-854, vaccine-associated CD4 TCRs spanned spike. Researchers took repertoire samples only after the peak T cell response had come. Among AZD1222 vaccinees, only five to seven were seropositive at baseline.

The clonotype was recovered from an adult who received the AZD1222 COVID-19 vaccine. This chain uses TRBV18 with TRBJ2-1; the D gene could be TRBD1 or TRBD2 (5 bases each). This specimen was peripheral blood, taken 28 days after the second AZD1222 dose. The CDR3 coding sequence is TGTGCCAGCTCACCGGGCCGGGACCATGAGCAGTTCTTC. The encoded protein is CASSPGRDHEQFF. Drawing the rest from reference TRBV18 and TRBJ2-1, the complete variable domain is NAGVMQNPRHLVRRRGQEARLRCSPMKGHSHVYWYRQLPEEGLKFMVYLQKENIIDESGMPKERFSAEFPKEGPSILRIQQVVRGDSAAYFCASSPGRDHEQFFGPGTRLTVL.